These T cell receptor beta chains were read from a single sample in a study of post-analysis software for immune sequencing data. TCRdb called the PCR reads again in MiXCR, with one record for every CDR3 protein. Of around 440,000 distinct CDR3 sequences listed, under 55% were seen once; the top ten hold over 10%. The sequenced sample was blood. The receptor set was obtained from a girl aged 5-17 years with multiple sclerosis. The CDR3 runs from the conserved cysteine through the conserved F or W. A D gene is named only where the DNA matches it firmly. Expanded clones get a size class; other rows say once, few or many, or leave the size out.

D	size	V	J	DNA	CDR3
.	many	TRBV7-9	TRBJ1-6	TGTGCCAGCAGTAGAGGAGCCGGAACAGGGAAAAGGTCCTATAATTCACCCCTCCACTTT	CASSRGAGTGKRSYNSPLHF
TRBD2	.	TRBV7-2	TRBJ2-3	TGTGCCAGCAGCTCCTCTAGCGGGGTCACAGATACGCAGTATTTT	CASSSSSGVTDTQYF
TRBD1	.	TRBV5-1	TRBJ2-7	TGCGCCAGCAGCGTAGCGGGACAGGGGGCTTTCGACGAGCAGTACTTC	CASSVAGQGAFDEQYF
.	.	TRBV28	TRBJ2-1	TGTGCCAGCAGTCCCGTTACAGGCGGCCGGAATGAGCAGTTCTTC	CASSPVTGGRNEQFF
TRBD2	few	TRBV6-2/TRBV6-3	TRBJ2-1	TGTGCCAGCAGTTACACTAGCGGGAGAGTGGAGTTGAGGAATGAGCAGTTCTTC	CASSYTSGRVELRNEQFF
.	few	TRBV12-3/TRBV12-4	TRBJ1-2	TGTGCCAGCAGTCCCCTGTTGGGGGGTTTAGGCGGCTACACCTTC	CASSPLLGGLGGYTF
TRBD1	.	TRBV9	TRBJ2-1	TGTGCCAGCAGCCGACAGGGGGGATACAATGAGCAGTTCTTC	CASSRQGGYNEQFF
.	.	TRBV20-1	TRBJ2-7	TGCAGTGCTAGGGATAGTCCCCGAAGCTCCTACGAGCAGTACTTC	CSARDSPRSSYEQYF
TRBD1	few	TRBV5-6	TRBJ2-1	TGTGCCAGCAGCCCTGCGGGACAGGACAATGAGCAGTTCTTC	CASSPAGQDNEQFF
TRBD1	.	TRBV11-2	TRBJ1-2	TGTGCCAGCAGACGTAACCGGGACAGGGGCTCTAACTATGGCTACACCTTC	CASRRNRDRGSNYGYTF
.	.	TRBV10-3	TRBJ2-3	TGTGCCACCGCCTCTAGCACAGATACGCAGTATTTT	CATASSTDTQYF